The clone carrying this TCR beta chain has a single count. This sample stems from a study of blood T cell repertoires in COVID-19. As for the study in general: Researchers got acute and convalescent COVID-19 samples from the United States, Italy and Spain.

Original methodology: Estimated nucleated cell counts came from reference gene primer amplification. Clones were read by immunoSEQ multiplex PCR, and TCRdb kept only the in-frame ones, dropping some. V, J and clone size are those of that table, while D and trimming were read from the DNA. The sample has more than 250,000 clones; 70% to 90% are singletons. V shed 5 bases, J shed 7 bases, and the junction held 12 bases outside the gene matches. Germline CDR1 is SGHNT and CDR2 is YYREEE (reference sequence). The CDR3 extends over 15 amino acids. This TCR was recovered from a woman aged 25-40 years who had recovered from COVID-19. The specimen was PBMCs or T cells enriched from blood (not recorded which). The chain is built from TRBV5-4 and TRBJ2-1; 7 positions match TRBD2. Here the CDR3 reads CASSPGGIVRNEQFF. The CDR3 DNA reads as TGTGCCAGCAGTCCGGGGGGAATTGTAAGGAATGAGCAGTTCTTC.